The 20 T cell receptor beta chains below were found in one sample sequenced in a study of blood T cell repertoires in COVID-19. The repertoire was sequenced with immunoSEQ multiplex PCR; TCRdb's copy has only in-frame clones and lacks some. The table shows fewer than 250,000 clones, with about 90% occurring only once. Sequences were obtained from peripheral blood. The receptors come from a man aged 30 to 45 with acute or convalescent COVID-19.

The count of this clone is one. The chain has TRBV28 and TRBJ1-4; D unresolved. This CDR3 is built from 16 residues. CDR1 is MDHEN, CDR2 SYDVKM, per germline. V lost 3 bases, J lost 5 bases, and 16 bases lay in between. The chain's CDR3 is CASSFGVGRGNEKLFF. Here the CDR3 DNA reads TGTGCCAGCAGTTTTGGAGTAGGGCGGGGAAATGAAAAACTGTTTTTT.

The rearrangement links TRBV27 to TRBJ2-1; 7 nucleotides match TRBD2. After removal of 10 bases from V and 2 bases from J, the junction contained 11 bases not matched to a gene. CDR3 length equals 15 residues. The germline V gene encodes CDR1 MNHEY and CDR2 SMNVEV (reference sequence). CDR3 nucleotides: TGTGCCACCGCCCCAGGCGGGGGTACCTACAATGAGCAGTTCTTC. Translating it yields CATAPGGGTYNEQFF.

This CDR3 reads CASSLTSGTTGELFF. The DNA for the CDR3 is TGCGCCAGCAGCTTGACGAGCGGAACCACCGGGGAGCTGTTTTTT. The rearrangement joins TRBV5-1 to TRBJ2-2, with TRBD2 as a possible D gene (5 bases). Germline V gene data show CDR1 as SGHRS and CDR2 as YFSETQ. Trimming removed 1 base at V and 4 bases at J, with 11 bases between. CDR3 size: 15 residues. Based on the CDR3 plus reference TRBV5-1 and TRBJ2-2, the full variable domain is KAGVTQTPRYLIKTRGQQVTLSCSPISGHRSVSWYQQTPGQGLQFLFEYFSETQRNKGNFPGRFSGRQFSNSRSEMNVSTLELGDSALYLCASSLTSGTTGELFFGEGSRLTVL.

The chain combines TRBV7-8 with TRBJ1-4; 9 bases map to TRBD1. This CDR3 comprises 15 residues. Trimming cost V 3 bases and J 8 bases; bases outside gene matches: 7. Germline CDR1 and CDR2: SGHVS and FQNEAQ. CDR3 loop: CASSFTGGSWEKLFF. CDR3 in DNA: TGTGCCAGCAGCTTTACAGGGGGCTCGTGGGAAAAACTGTTTTTT.

The V and J genes are TRBV28 and TRBJ1-1; D might be TRBD1 (6 bases). The V gene's germline CDR1 is MDHEN and CDR2 SYDVKM. Deletions cut 1 base from V and 8 bases from J, with 8 bases between. The CDR3 loop spans 12 amino acids. The CDR3 bases are TGTGCCAGCAGTTTATCGGGACAAGAAGCTTTCTTT. Protein: CASSLSGQEAFF.

The chain combines TRBV5-8 with TRBJ1-2; 8 nucleotides line up with TRBD1. The CDR3 totals 16 residues. Losses at the gene ends were 5 bases for V and 5 bases for J; bases not matched to a gene: 14. Germline-derived CDR1 and CDR2 are SGHTS and YDEGEE. CDR3 protein: CASRSGQGILSYGYTF. CDR3 DNA: TGTGCCAGCAGATCCGGACAGGGAATCCTATCTTATGGCTACACCTTC.

As DNA, the CDR3 is TGCGCCAGCAGCCAAGATCAAGGGGTAAAACTGTTTTTT. This encodes CASSQDQGVKLFF. The chain is built from TRBV4-1 and TRBJ1-4, with D possibly matching TRBD1 (5 bases). Trimming left V 0 bases short and J 10 bases short, with 9 bases between. Looked up from germline, CDR1 is MGHRA and CDR2 is YSYEKL. CDR3 length: 13 residues.

V is TRBV3-1 (or the pseudogene TRBV3-2) and J is TRBJ2-7, with TRBD2 matching 10 bases. The CDR3 has 16 amino acids. Germline V gene data show CDR1 as LGHDT and CDR2 as YNNKEL (reference sequence). Trimming at V came to 1 base and at J to 2 bases, leaving 5 bases not matched to a gene. The CDR3: CASSQGGLAKTYEQYF. As DNA, the CDR3 is TGTGCCAGCAGCCAAGGGGGACTAGCGAAAACCTACGAGCAGTACTTC.

The chain employs TRBV5-6 and TRBJ2-4, with 10 bases fitting TRBD1. Germline V gene data show CDR1 as SGHDT and CDR2 as YYEEEE. The CDR3 spans 14 residues. J gave up 6 bases and V 6 bases, and 6 bases lay outside the gene matches. CDR3 coding DNA: TGTGCCAGCATCAAATGGGACAGGGGAAACATTCAGTACTTC. Its protein is CASIKWDRGNIQYF. Full variable domain (remainder filled in from reference TRBV5-6 and TRBJ2-4): DAGVTQSPTHLIKTRGQQVTLRCSPKSGHDTVSWYQQALGQGPQFIFQYYEEEERQRGNFPDRFSGHQFPNYSSELNVNALLLGDSALYLCASIKWDRGNIQYFGAGTRLSVL.

This chain links TRBV6-5 with TRBJ2-1; maybe TRBD1 (5 bases). The CDR3 consists of 16 residues. In germline, CDR1 is MNHEY, CDR2 SVGAGI. The germline V and J ends were trimmed by 2 bases and 0 bases, with 11 bases remaining between them. This CDR3 is CASSYNRPSSYNEQFF. CDR3 DNA sequence: TGTGCCAGCAGTTACAACAGGCCTAGCTCCTACAATGAGCAGTTCTTC.

The chain is built from TRBV3-1 (or the pseudogene TRBV3-2) and TRBJ1-2, with unresolved D. The V end lost 3 bases, the J end lost 5 bases, and 13 bases lay between the germline ends. CDR1 is LGHDT, CDR2 YNNKEL, per germline (reference sequence). CDR3 length: 14 residues. The CDR3 region is CASSQRQRSYGYTF. The CDR3 DNA is TGTGCCAGCAGCCAGCGACAACGATCTTATGGCTACACCTTC.

This chain uses TRBV28 with TRBJ1-1, with unresolved D. The CDR3 is 12 residues long. V lost 5 bases and J lost 2, with 6 bases in between. Germline values: CDR1 MDHEN, CDR2 SYDVKM. DNA for the CDR3: TGTGCCAGCAGTATAATAAACACTGAAGCTTTCTTT. Protein product: CASSIINTEAFF.

V and J are TRBV10-3 and TRBJ2-1, with D perhaps matching TRBD2 (8 bases). CDR1 and CDR2 (germline): ENHRY, SYGVKD. This CDR3 contains 15 residues. V lost 1 base and J lost 9, with 16 bases in between. The CDR3 coding sequence is TGTGCCATCAGTGAGTATAGCGGGACAGCAGGTGAGCAGTTCTTC. It translates to CAISEYSGTAGEQFF.

The rearrangement uses TRBV30 and TRBJ1-2, with 7 bases that match TRBD1. V gave up 5 bases and J gave up 5 bases; unmatched junction bases: 8. The CDR3 runs 13 residues. CDR1 and CDR2 (germline): GTSNPN, SVGIG (reference sequence). The CDR3 sequence: CAWHRGLGYGYTF. CDR3 nucleotide sequence: TGTGCCTGGCACAGGGGCCTAGGGTATGGCTACACCTTC.

Points on this clone: Other DNA sequences in this sample translate to the same CDR3. This chain uses TRBV2 with TRBJ1-5, with D possibly matching TRBD1 (6 bases). The germline CDR1 and CDR2 sequences are SNHLY and FYNNEI. This CDR3 has 14 residues. Trimming pared 6 bases from V and 2 bases from J, leaving 11 bases between. DNA of the CDR3: TGTGCCAGCAGCGGACAGACCGGCAATCAGCCCCAGCATTTT. This gives the protein CASSGQTGNQPQHF. The complete variable domain, with remaining parts taken from reference TRBV2 and TRBJ1-5, reads EPEVTQTPSHQVTQMGQEVILRCVPISNHLYFYWYRQILGQKVEFLVSFYNNEISEKSEIFDDQFSVERPDGSNFTLKIRSTKLEDSAMYFCASSGQTGNQPQHFGDGTRLSIL.

In DNA, the CDR3 is TGTGCCAGCTTAACAGGGGGCGGAACTGAAGCTTTCTTT. Amino acids: CASLTGGGTEAFF. The rearrangement uses TRBV18 and TRBJ1-1; 9 nucleotides line up with TRBD1. J lost 5 bases, V lost 7 bases, and 5 bases had no gene match. The germline V gene has CDR1 KGHSH and CDR2 LQKENI. The CDR3 has 13 residues.

The genes are TRBV6-5 and TRBJ2-1, with TRBD2 matching 7 bases. Germline CDR1 MNHEY, CDR2 SVGAGI. The CDR3 has 14 residues. Trimming took 5 bases from V and 6 from J; bases not matched to a gene: 7. The CDR3 here is CASSHSGPANEQFF. As DNA, the CDR3 is TGTGCCAGCAGTCATAGCGGGCCGGCCAATGAGCAGTTCTTC.

The gene calls are TRBV30 and TRBJ2-5; D possibly corresponds to TRBD2 (6 bases). Germline values: CDR1 GTSNPN, CDR2 SVGIG (reference sequence). Trimming shortened V by 0 bases and J by 6 bases, and 23 bases separated the two germline ends. The CDR3 is 17 residues long. Here the CDR3 DNA reads TGTGCCTGGAGTGTAATGTATCTGGGACTCGCTCAAAAGACCCAGTACTTC. Residues: CAWSVMYLGLAQKTQYF.

The chain employs TRBV9 and TRBJ2-7; TRBD1 agrees at 8 bases. Germline CDR1 reads SGDLS; CDR2 reads YYNGEE. The CDR3 is made up of 16 amino acids. After removal of 4 bases from V and 5 bases from J, the junction contained 14 bases not matched to a gene. The CDR3 DNA follows: TGTGCCAGCAGCCCCCGAGGACAGGGCAAATGGGACGAGCAGTACTTC. Translated: CASSPRGQGKWDEQYF.

The J gene is TRBJ2-5, the V gene TRBV5-1; D unclear. Germline-derived CDR1 and CDR2 are SGHRS and YFSETQ. Trimming cost V 1 base and J 3 bases, with 13 bases left between them. The CDR3 extends over 15 amino acids. CDR3 loop: CASSLSDNSKETQYF. In DNA, the CDR3 is TGCGCCAGCAGCTTGTCCGACAACAGTAAAGAGACCCAGTACTTC. Full variable domain (remainder filled in from reference TRBV5-1 and TRBJ2-5): KAGVTQTPRYLIKTRGQQVTLSCSPISGHRSVSWYQQTPGQGLQFLFEYFSETQRNKGNFPGRFSGRQFSNSRSEMNVSTLELGDSALYLCASSLSDNSKETQYFGPGTRLLVL.